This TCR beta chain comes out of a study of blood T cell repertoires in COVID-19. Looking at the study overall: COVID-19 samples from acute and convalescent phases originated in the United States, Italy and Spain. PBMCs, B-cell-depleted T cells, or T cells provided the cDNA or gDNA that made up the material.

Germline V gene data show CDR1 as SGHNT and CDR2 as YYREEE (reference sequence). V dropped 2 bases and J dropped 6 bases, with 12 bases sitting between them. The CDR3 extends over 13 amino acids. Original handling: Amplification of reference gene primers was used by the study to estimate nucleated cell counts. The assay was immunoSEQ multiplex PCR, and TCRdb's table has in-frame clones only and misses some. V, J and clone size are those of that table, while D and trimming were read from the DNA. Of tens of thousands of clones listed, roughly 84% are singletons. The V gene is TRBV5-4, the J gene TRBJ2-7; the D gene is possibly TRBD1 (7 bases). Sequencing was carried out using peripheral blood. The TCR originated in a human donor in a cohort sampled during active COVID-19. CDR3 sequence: CASSFQGGGEQYF. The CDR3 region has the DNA TGTGCCAGCAGCTTCCAGGGGGGCGGCGAGCAGTACTTC.